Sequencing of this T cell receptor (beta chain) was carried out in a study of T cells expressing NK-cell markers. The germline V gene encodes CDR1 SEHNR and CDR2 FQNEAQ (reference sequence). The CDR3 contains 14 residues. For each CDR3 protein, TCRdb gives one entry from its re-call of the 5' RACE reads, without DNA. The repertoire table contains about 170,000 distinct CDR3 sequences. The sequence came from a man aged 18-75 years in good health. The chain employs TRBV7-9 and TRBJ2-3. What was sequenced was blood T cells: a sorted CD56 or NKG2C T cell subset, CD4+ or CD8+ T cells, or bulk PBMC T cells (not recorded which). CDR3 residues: CASSSGWPTDTQYF.